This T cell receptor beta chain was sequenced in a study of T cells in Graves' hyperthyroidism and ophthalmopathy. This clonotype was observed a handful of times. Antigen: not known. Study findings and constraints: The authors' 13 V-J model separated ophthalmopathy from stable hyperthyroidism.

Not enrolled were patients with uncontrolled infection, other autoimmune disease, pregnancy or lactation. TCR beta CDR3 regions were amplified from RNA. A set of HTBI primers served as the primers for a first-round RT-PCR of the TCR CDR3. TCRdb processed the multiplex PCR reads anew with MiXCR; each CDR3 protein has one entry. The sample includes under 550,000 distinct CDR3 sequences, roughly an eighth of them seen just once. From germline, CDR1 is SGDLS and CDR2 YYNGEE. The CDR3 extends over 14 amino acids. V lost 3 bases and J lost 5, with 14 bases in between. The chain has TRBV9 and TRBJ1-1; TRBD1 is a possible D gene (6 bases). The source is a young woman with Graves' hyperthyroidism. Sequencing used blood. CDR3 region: CASSATLQGTEAFF. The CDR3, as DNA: TGTGCCAGCAGCGCCACGCTACAGGGTACTGAAGCTTTCTTT.